This is a list of T cell receptor beta chains from one sample in a study of spatial heterogeneity in lung cancer. One entry per CDR3 protein, called by TCRdb with MiXCR from the 5' RACE reads. The repertoire holds roughly 48,000 distinct CDR3 sequences, roughly 5% seen once, with 11% in the top ten. Material: PBMCs, obtained at surgery. These receptors originate from a male donor with early-stage non-small cell lung cancer. CDR3s include the opening cysteine and the closing phenylalanine or tryptophan. A D gene is named only where the DNA matches it firmly. The size entry is marked missing in some rows and otherwise reads once, few, many or a size class.

>-|TRBJ2-3|TRBV7-2|-
CASSLARSVDTQYF
TGTGCCAGCAGCTTAGCGCGCTCCGTGGATACGCAGTATTTT
>TRBD1|TRBJ2-7|TRBV18|many
CASSPSAGTGPTIVSYEQYF
TGTGCCAGCTCACCCTCCGCCGGGACAGGGCCCACTATTGTCTCCTACGAGCAGTACTTC
>TRBD2|TRBJ2-7|TRBV4-1|many
CASSLLLRTSGRSPYEQYF
TGCGCCAGCAGCCTCCTCCTTCGGACTAGCGGGAGATCACCCTACGAGCAGTACTTC
>-|TRBJ1-6|TRBV6-4|-
CASSPATYNSPLHF
TGTGCCAGCAGCCCAGCCACCTATAATTCACCCCTCCACTTT
>TRBD1|TRBJ2-3|TRBV18|many
CASSLDRGQWTQYF
TGTGCCAGCTCACTGGACAGGGGGCAGTGGACGCAGTATTTT
>TRBD1|TRBJ1-1|TRBV20-1|-
CSAREWGQGNTEAFF
TGCAGTGCTAGAGAGTGGGGACAGGGAAACACTGAAGCTTTCTTT
>TRBD2|TRBJ2-5|TRBV4-3|-
CASSQELAGSGLRETQYF
TGCGCCAGCAGCCAAGAATTAGCGGGATCTGGCTTGAGAGAGACCCAGTACTTC
>-|TRBJ1-4|TRBV29-1|many
CSVAVSNEKLFF
TGCAGCGTTGCGGTCTCTAATGAAAAACTGTTTTTT
>-|TRBJ1-1|TRBV6-6|many
CASSYPPRGASVLAANTEAFF
TGTGCCAGCAGTTACCCCCCCAGGGGCGCCTCTGTCTTAGCAGCGAACACTGAAGCTTTCTTT
>TRBD2|TRBJ2-7|TRBV7-8|many
CASSLSGRAYEQYF
TGTGCCAGCAGCTTGAGCGGGAGGGCCTACGAGCAGTACTTC
>-|TRBJ2-5|TRBV20-1|few
CSAPLGETQYF
TGCAGTGCTCCGCTCGGGGAGACCCAGTACTTC
>-|TRBJ1-4|TRBV9|many
CASSVSGQPEKLFF
TGTGCCAGCAGCGTTTCCGGACAGCCAGAAAAACTGTTTTTT
>TRBD2|TRBJ2-1|TRBV14|many
CASSSTSGSRYEQFF
TGTGCCAGCAGCTCTACTAGCGGGAGTAGGTATGAGCAGTTCTTC
>-|TRBJ1-5|TRBV2|many
CASSEWWRGNQPQHF
TGTGCCAGCAGTGAGTGGTGGAGGGGGAATCAGCCCCAGCATTTT
>-|TRBJ1-5|TRBV4-2|many
CASSQQEDPRQPQHF
TGTGCCAGCAGCCAGCAGGAGGACCCAAGGCAGCCCCAGCATTTT
>TRBD1|TRBJ1-3|TRBV20-1|many
CSAIPTGGSGNTIYF
TGCAGTGCTATACCAACAGGGGGCTCTGGAAACACCATATATTTT
>TRBD2|TRBJ2-3|TRBV7-9|-
CASSLAIGGRAADTQYF
TGTGCCAGCAGCTTAGCGATCGGCGGGAGGGCCGCAGATACGCAGTATTTT
>-|TRBJ1-6|TRBV30|-
CAWSDEWNSPLHF
TGTGCCTGGAGTGATGAGTGGAATTCACCCCTCCACTTT
>TRBD1|TRBJ2-2|TRBV4-3|many
CASSQDQGDNTGELFF
TGCGCCAGCAGCCAAGATCAGGGGGATAACACCGGGGAGCTGTTTTTT
>TRBD1|TRBJ2-2|TRBV30|many
CAWGTADRGPTGELFF
TGTGCCTGGGGGACCGCGGACAGGGGGCCCACCGGGGAGCTGTTTTTT
>-|TRBJ2-5|TRBV7-2|many
CASSLAGSPQETQYF
TGTGCCAGCAGCTTGGCGGGGAGCCCCCAAGAGACCCAGTACTTC
>-|TRBJ2-3|TRBV7-8|few
CASSPDGGPADTQYF
TGTGCCAGCAGCCCAGACGGGGGGCCCGCAGATACGCAGTATTTT
>-|TRBJ1-4|TRBV10-3|many
CAISGGTGEKLFF
TGTGCCATCAGTGGAGGGACGGGCGAAAAACTGTTTTTT
>TRBD1|TRBJ2-7|TRBV12-3/TRBV12-4|many
CASSLSTGDYEQYF
TGTGCCAGCAGTTTATCCACAGGGGACTACGAGCAGTACTTC
>TRBD2|TRBJ2-7|TRBV20-1|many
CSARLAYEQYF
TGCAGTGCTCGACTAGCTTACGAGCAGTACTTC
>-|TRBJ2-5|TRBV7-2|many
CASSLVWAQETQYF
TGTGCCAGCAGCTTAGTGTGGGCCCAAGAGACCCAGTACTTC
>-|TRBJ1-1|TRBV4-3|many
CASSQVTGATEAFF
TGCGCCAGCAGCCAAGTGACGGGGGCGACTGAAGCTTTCTTT
>TRBD2|TRBJ2-3|TRBV6-5|many
CASSYLASGSPDTQYF
TGTGCCAGCAGTTACCTGGCTAGCGGGAGCCCAGATACGCAGTATTTT